The next 14 T cell receptor beta chains were all read from a single sample in a study of spatial heterogeneity in lung cancer. One entry per CDR3 protein results from TCRdb running MiXCR on the 5' RACE reads. Counted here are approximately 23,000 distinct CDR3 sequences, more than 4.5% occurring once; the ten biggest clones make up 9.9%. Study results and caveats: Tumors with more nonsynonymous mutations had more expanded intratumoral alpha and beta TCRs.

Stated time point: sample taken at primary tumor resection. No antigens are known for them. The sequenced sample was lung tumor tissue, obtained at surgery. The receptors come from a male donor with early-stage non-small cell lung cancer.

This clonotype was seen at least ten times. The J gene is TRBJ2-3, the V gene TRBV6-6; 9 bases are shared with TRBD2. The CDR3 totals 17 residues. The trim removed 7 bases at V and 4 bases at J, leaving 15 bases unmatched. CDR1 MNHNY and CDR2 SVGAGI come from the germline V gene (reference sequence). CDR3 sequence (DNA): TGTGCCAGCAATCCTCGGTCTAGCGGGGATAAGGCAGATACGCAGTATTTT. Translating gives CASNPRSSGDKADTQYF.

This clonotype has a count of ten or more. The rearrangement joins TRBV12-3 or TRBV12-4 to TRBJ2-7, with D unclear. This CDR3 is built from 14 residues. Trimming pared 2 bases from V and 3 bases from J, leaving 11 bases between. CDR3 coding DNA: TGTGCCAGCAGTTTATACCCGCAGGACTACGAGCAGTACTTC. Protein sequence: CASSLYPQDYEQYF.

The gene calls are TRBV28 and TRBJ1-2; D may be TRBD1 (6 bases). This CDR3 spans 14 amino acids. V was pared by 6 bases and J by 1 base, with 12 bases between. CDR1 is MDHEN, CDR2 SYDVKM, per germline. In nucleotides, the CDR3 is TGTGCCAGCAGACGGACAGAACTTAACTATGGCTACACCTTC. As protein: CASRRTELNYGYTF.

This chain connects TRBV6-5 to TRBJ2-7; TRBD1 aligns across 7 bases. The germline gives CDR1 MNHEY, CDR2 SVGAGI. V lost 4 bases and J lost 3; bases outside the gene matches: 3. The CDR3 runs to 13 residues. The CDR3 region is CASSSGTVYEQYF. The CDR3, as DNA: TGTGCCAGCAGTTCCGGGACAGTCTACGAGCAGTACTTC.

This clonotype was seen repeatedly, ten times or more. CDR3 amino acids: CASSVGRGLTDTQYF. The CDR3 DNA reads TGTGCCAGCAGCGTAGGTAGAGGCCTCACAGATACGCAGTATTTT. The chain links TRBV7-3 to TRBJ2-3; no clear D gene. Germline CDR1 reads SGHTA; CDR2 reads FQGTGA. The CDR3 extends over 15 amino acids. V dropped 5 bases and J dropped 2 bases, with 14 bases sitting between them.

This clonotype was seen only a few times. This chain links TRBV12-3 or TRBV12-4 with TRBJ1-2; maybe TRBD1 (6 bases). The length of the CDR3 is 12 residues. The ends were cut back, 5 bases at V and 6 bases at J, with 10 bases in the middle. CDR3 in DNA: TGTGCCAGCAGTACAGGGTCAGATGGCTACACCTTC. Amino acid sequence: CASSTGSDGYTF.

This clonotype was detected ten times or more. The V gene is TRBV20-1, the J gene TRBJ2-3, with 8 nucleotides matching TRBD2. V shed 2 bases and J 3 bases; nucleotides not matched to a gene: 7. CDR1 and CDR2 from the germline V gene are DFQATT and SNEGSKA (reference sequence). This CDR3 has 15 amino acids. CDR3 residues: CSARPAGVFTDTQYF. As DNA, the CDR3 is TGCAGTGCTAGACCAGCGGGAGTGTTTACAGATACGCAGTATTTT.

This clonotype came up many times. V and J are TRBV6-4 and TRBJ1-6, with 7 bases matching TRBD1. This CDR3 is 14 amino acids long. The germline V gene encodes CDR1 MRHNA and CDR2 SNTAGT. The V and J ends lost 6 bases and 5 bases, in that order; junction bases with no gene match: 4. The CDR3 sequence: CASSGDSNNSPLHF. The CDR3, as DNA: TGTGCCAGCAGCGGGGACAGCAATAATTCACCCCTCCACTTT.

This clonotype rates as large. V usage is TRBV10-3 and J usage is TRBJ2-7; 9 bases map to TRBD2. Germline CDR1 reads ENHRY; CDR2 reads SYGVKD. J was trimmed by 3 bases and V by 5 bases; bases with no gene match: 8. The CDR3 is 15 amino acids. CDR3 sequence: CAISRLAGQIYEQYF. The CDR3 bases are TGTGCCATCAGTCGGCTAGCGGGACAGATCTACGAGCAGTACTTC.

By frequency in the sample, this clonotype is medium-sized. V is TRBV7-8 and J is TRBJ1-4, with 9 bases fitting TRBD1. The CDR3 is 17 amino acids. The V gene end was trimmed by 1 base and the J gene end by 6 bases; junction bases not matched to a gene: 9. Germline V gives CDR1 SGHVS, CDR2 FQNEAQ. This CDR3 is CASSLGPTGGEDEKLFF. The CDR3 DNA sequence: TGTGCCAGCAGCTTAGGTCCCACAGGGGGCGAGGATGAAAAACTGTTTTTT. The variable domain in full, completed from reference TRBV7-8 and TRBJ1-4, reads GAGVSQSPRYKVAKRGQDVALRCDPISGHVSLFWYQQALGQGPEFLTYFQNEAQLDKSGLPSDRFFAERPEGSVSTLKIQRTQQEDSAVYLCASSLGPTGGEDEKLFFGSGTQLSVL.

This clonotype has a count of ten or more. The chain has TRBV5-6 and TRBJ2-3, with D perhaps matching TRBD2 (7 bases). The CDR3 loop spans 16 amino acids. The germline gives CDR1 SGHDT, CDR2 YYEEEE. V was shortened by 0 bases and J by 4 bases, with 15 bases between the two germline ends. The CDR3 nucleotides are TGTGCCAGCAGCTTGGAAGGGACGGGGGGCGCAGATACGCAGTATTTT. It encodes CASSLEGTGGADTQYF.

By sample share, this clonotype is medium-sized. The rearrangement joins TRBV5-1 to TRBJ2-7; D may be TRBD2 (6 bases). V shed 1 base and J shed 0 bases, with 8 bases lying between them. The CDR3 consists of 14 residues. Germline values: CDR1 SGHRS, CDR2 YFSETQ. The CDR3 loop reads CASSLLASSYEQYF. The CDR3 coding sequence is TGCGCCAGCAGCTTGCTAGCGAGCTCCTACGAGCAGTACTTC. The entire variable domain, with the rest obtained from reference TRBV5-1 and TRBJ2-7, is as follows: KAGVTQTPRYLIKTRGQQVTLSCSPISGHRSVSWYQQTPGQGLQFLFEYFSETQRNKGNFPGRFSGRQFSNSRSEMNVSTLELGDSALYLCASSLLASSYEQYFGPGTRLTVT.

This sequence joins TRBV7-9 and TRBJ2-7, with D maybe TRBD1 (5 bases). Trimming took 1 base from V and 7 from J, leaving 11 bases between them. This CDR3 has 13 residues. Per germline, CDR1 SEHNR and CDR2 FQNEAQ (reference sequence). The CDR3 nucleotides are TGTGCCAGCAGCTTAGAGGGGCCCGGGGAGCAGTACTTC. Translating gives CASSLEGPGEQYF.

This clonotype has a count of ten or more. The chain joins TRBV3-1 to TRBJ2-1; D gene unclear. The CDR3 is 13 amino acids. V gave up 1 base and J gave up 12 bases, with 13 bases separating them. The germline CDR1 and CDR2 sequences are LGHDT and YNNKEL (reference sequence). The CDR3 DNA is TGTGCCAGCAGCCAAGGGTACGCGGACGCGCAGTTCTTC. Translating gives CASSQGYADAQFF.